Presented here are 6 T cell receptor beta chains from one specimen sequenced in a study of blood T cells in healthy people across ages. It was with a sample-barcoded 5' primer and a J-beta primer mix that a second PCR of roughly 7 to 12 cycles was run. A single record per CDR3 protein comes from TCRdb applying MiXCR to the 5' RACE reads. The sample contains hundreds of thousands of distinct CDR3 sequences, 22% of which appear only once. Sample: blood. These receptors were taken from a man in his sixties or seventies in good health.

There are a few counts of this clonotype. The germline gene is not matched at one end of the junction; a read error may be the cause. V gene TRBV5-8 combines with J gene TRBJ1-2; D remains ambiguous. This CDR3 contains 13 residues. In germline, CDR1 is SGHTS, CDR2 YDEGEE. Here the CDR3 reads CASGLRSGYGYTF. CDR3 nucleotides: TGTGCCAGCGGCTTGCGCTCTGGGTATGGCTACACCTTC.

This clonotype was seen only a few times. The CDR3 DNA follows: TGTGCCAGTAGGGAACAGGTAGCTAACTATGGCTACACCTTC. The encoded protein is CASREQVANYGYTF. The chain employs TRBV19 and TRBJ1-2; D is possibly TRBD1 (5 bases). In germline, CDR1 is LNHDA, CDR2 SQIVND (reference sequence). The CDR3 covers 14 residues. With 6 bases removed from V and 0 bases from J, the gap between germline ends came to 11 bases.

This clonotype appeared a few times. The chain uses TRBV6-2 or TRBV6-3 and TRBJ2-5; 12 positions agree with TRBD2. Germline CDR1 reads MNHEY; CDR2 reads SVGEGT. The CDR3 is 17 amino acids. Germline trimming cut 2 bases from V and 4 bases from J; bases unmatched to any gene: 8. CDR3 bases: TGTGCCAGCAGTTACCGCGGACTAGCGGGAACGGGAGAGACCCAGTACTTC. It encodes CASSYRGLAGTGETQYF.

V and J are TRBV12-3 or TRBV12-4 and TRBJ1-4; TRBD1 is a possible D gene (5 bases). The CDR3 is 15 amino acids. With 3 bases removed from V and 6 bases from J, the gap between germline ends came to 14 bases. The CDR3 DNA reads as TGTGCCAGCAGTTTTGGGGGAAAGGGTGATGAAAAACTGTTTTTT. As protein: CASSFGGKGDEKLFF.

This clonotype occurred a few times. The chain is built from TRBV11-3 and TRBJ2-3; 8 nucleotides agree with TRBD2. The CDR3 is 15 amino acids. Germline trimming cut 1 base from V and 4 bases from J; bases unmatched to any gene: 4. Germline CDR1 SGHNT, CDR2 YENEEA. The CDR3 loop is CASSLAGGNSDTQYF. The DNA of the CDR3 is TGTGCCAGCAGCTTAGCGGGAGGGAATTCAGATACGCAGTATTTT. The whole variable domain, remainder taken from reference TRBV11-3 and TRBJ2-3, is EAGVVQSPRYKIIEKKQPVAFWCNPISGHNTLYWYLQNLGQGPELLIRYENEEAVDDSQLPKDRFSAERLKGVDSTLKIQPAELGDSAVYLCASSLAGGNSDTQYFGPGTRLTVL.

This chain uses TRBV5-6 with TRBJ2-3; TRBD1 matches at 7 bases. This CDR3 contains 16 residues. Per the germline V gene, CDR1 is SGHDT and CDR2 is YYEEEE. V trimming: 4 bases; J trimming: 5 bases; junction bases outside the gene matches: 13. The CDR3 here is CASSQSTRGSVDTQYF. Here the CDR3 DNA reads TGTGCCAGCAGCCAATCAACCAGGGGGTCGGTAGATACGCAGTATTTT.